This is a list of T cell receptor beta chains from one sample in a study of cytomegalovirus exposure and HLA in healthy donors. Some clones are missing from TCRdb's copy, which holds only in-frame ones; the method was immunoSEQ multiplex PCR. The sample records 110,000 to 150,000 clones, roughly 93% being singletons. Sequences were obtained from PBMCs. These receptors were collected from a man younger than 35 in good health and CMV-seropositive. Both conserved end residues are part of each CDR3. D genes are given only for firm matches. A row's size may be missing; if present it is once, few, many or a size class.

V gene: TRBV15; J gene: TRBJ2-1; D gene: .; clone size: .; CDR3 DNA: TGTGCCACCAGTTCGTACAATGAGCAGTTCTTC; CDR3 protein: CATSSYNEQFF
V gene: TRBV27; J gene: TRBJ1-5; D gene: TRBD1; clone size: .; CDR3 DNA: TGTGCCAGCAGGATGGACAGGTATCAGCCCCAGCATTTT; CDR3 protein: CASRMDRYQPQHF
V gene: TRBV28; J gene: TRBJ2-3; D gene: .; clone size: once; CDR3 DNA: TGTGCCAGCAGTTTATCCGGCGGGGGCACAGATACGCAGTATTTT; CDR3 protein: CASSLSGGGTDTQYF
V gene: TRBV2; J gene: TRBJ2-3; D gene: .; clone size: .; CDR3 DNA: TGTGCCAGCAGTCCCATCACAGGGCAAGTAACAGATACGCAGTATTTT; CDR3 protein: CASSPITGQVTDTQYF
V gene: TRBV6-6; J gene: TRBJ2-7; D gene: TRBD2; clone size: .; CDR3 DNA: TGTGCCAGCAGTAGCGGGGGGTTCGGCGAGCAGTACTTC; CDR3 protein: CASSSGGFGEQYF
V gene: TRBV10-3; J gene: TRBJ2-3; D gene: TRBD2; clone size: .; CDR3 DNA: TGTGCCACCTATAGCGGGAGAGTGACAGATACGCAGTATTTT; CDR3 protein: CATYSGRVTDTQYF
V gene: TRBV2; J gene: TRBJ1-6; D gene: TRBD1; clone size: .; CDR3 DNA: TGTGCCAGCTGGACAGGGGAGAATTCACCCCTCCACTTT; CDR3 protein: CASWTGENSPLHF
V gene: TRBV27; J gene: TRBJ2-3; D gene: .; clone size: .; CDR3 DNA: TGTGCCAGCAGCCATATCTCGGGAATTGGCACAGATACGCAGTATTTT; CDR3 protein: CASSHISGIGTDTQYF
V gene: TRBV4-1; J gene: TRBJ2-3; D gene: TRBD2; clone size: .; CDR3 DNA: TGCGCCAGCAGCCAAGGGGTTCGGGGGGGGCAGTATTTT; CDR3 protein: CASSQGVRGGQYF
V gene: TRBV7-3; J gene: TRBJ1-5; D gene: TRBD1; clone size: .; CDR3 DNA: TGTGCCAGCAGCAGGGACAGGGGTCAGCCCCAGCATTTT; CDR3 protein: CASSRDRGQPQHF
V gene: TRBV9; J gene: TRBJ2-7; D gene: TRBD1; clone size: .; CDR3 DNA: TGTGCCAGCAGCGGAGGACAGGGCTACGAGCAGTACTTC; CDR3 protein: CASSGGQGYEQYF
V gene: TRBV28; J gene: TRBJ1-6; D gene: .; clone size: once; CDR3 DNA: TGTGCCAGCAGTCTCACAGTTTCCTATAATTCACCCCTCCACTTT; CDR3 protein: CASSLTVSYNSPLHF
V gene: TRBV5-4; J gene: TRBJ1-2; D gene: .; clone size: once; CDR3 DNA: TGTGCCAGCAGCTTGAACAGGGTGGGGTACACCTTC; CDR3 protein: CASSLNRVGYTF
V gene: TRBV7-9; J gene: TRBJ2-7; D gene: TRBD2; clone size: .; CDR3 DNA: TGTGCCAGCAGCGCACGTACTAGCGGGAACTCCTACGAGCAGTACTTC; CDR3 protein: CASSARTSGNSYEQYF
V gene: TRBV5-1; J gene: TRBJ2-2; D gene: .; clone size: .; CDR3 DNA: TGCGCCAGCAGCCAGACTATGCGCAGCACCGGGGAGCTGTTTTTT; CDR3 protein: CASSQTMRSTGELFF
V gene: TRBV2; J gene: TRBJ2-7; D gene: TRBD1; clone size: .; CDR3 DNA: TGTGCCAGCAGTGAAGAGGCAGGGGGCGGCGAGCAGTACTTC; CDR3 protein: CASSEEAGGGEQYF
V gene: TRBV29-1; J gene: TRBJ1-6; D gene: .; clone size: .; CDR3 DNA: TGCAGCGTTGGGGAGGCAGGGCAGTCACCCCTCCACTTT; CDR3 protein: CSVGEAGQSPLHF
V gene: TRBV7-9; J gene: TRBJ1-1; D gene: TRBD1; clone size: .; CDR3 DNA: TGTGCCAGCAGCTCAAGTGACAGGGGGAGCACTGAAGCTTTCTTT; CDR3 protein: CASSSSDRGSTEAFF
V gene: TRBV5-8; J gene: TRBJ2-3; D gene: .; clone size: .; CDR3 DNA: TGTGCCAGCAGCTTGGAACAGGTGGCCACAGATACGCAGTATTTT; CDR3 protein: CASSLEQVATDTQYF
V gene: TRBV7-2; J gene: TRBJ1-3; D gene: TRBD1; clone size: .; CDR3 DNA: TGTGCCAGCAGTAGTGACAGGGCATCTGGAAACACCATATATTTT; CDR3 protein: CASSSDRASGNTIYF
V gene: TRBV30; J gene: TRBJ1-6; D gene: TRBD1; clone size: .; CDR3 DNA: TGTGCCTGGAGTGGGGACAGCGTTAATTCACCCCTCCACTTT; CDR3 protein: CAWSGDSVNSPLHF
V gene: TRBV23-1; J gene: TRBJ1-5; D gene: .; clone size: .; CDR3 DNA: TGCGCCAGCAGTCAATCGATGGGGGGAAGCAATCAGCCCCAGCATTTT; CDR3 protein: CASSQSMGGSNQPQHF
V gene: TRBV28; J gene: TRBJ2-7; D gene: .; clone size: .; CDR3 DNA: TGTGCCAGCAGTTTGCCCAACAGAAACGAGCAGTACTTC; CDR3 protein: CASSLPNRNEQYF